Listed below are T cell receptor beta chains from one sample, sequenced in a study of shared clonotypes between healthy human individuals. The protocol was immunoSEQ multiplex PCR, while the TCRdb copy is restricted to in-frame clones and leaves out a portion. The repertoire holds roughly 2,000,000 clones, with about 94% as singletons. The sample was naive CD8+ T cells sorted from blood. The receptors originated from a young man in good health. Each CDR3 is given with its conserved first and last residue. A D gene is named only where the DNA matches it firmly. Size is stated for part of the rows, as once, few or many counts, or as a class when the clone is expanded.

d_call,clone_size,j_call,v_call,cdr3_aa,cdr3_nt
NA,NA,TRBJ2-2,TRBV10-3,CAIEPAPTNTGELFF,TGTGCCATCGAACCGGCACCCACGAACACCGGGGAGCTGTTTTTT
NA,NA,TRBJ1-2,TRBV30,CAWGLTGRDYGYTF,TGTGCCTGGGGACTGACCGGGAGAGACTATGGCTACACCTTC
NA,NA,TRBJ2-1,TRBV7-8,CASIDGWGNEQFF,TGTGCCAGCATAGATGGCTGGGGCAATGAGCAGTTCTTC
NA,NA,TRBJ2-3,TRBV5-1,CATTPGESDTQYF,TGCGCCACTACTCCAGGGGAGTCAGATACGCAGTATTTT
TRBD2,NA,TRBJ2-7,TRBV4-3,CASSQGLAGESYEQYF,TGCGCCAGCAGCCAAGGCTTAGCGGGAGAATCCTACGAGCAGTACTTC
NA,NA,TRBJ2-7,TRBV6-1,CASSEGDSNYEQYF,TGTGCCAGCAGTGAAGGGGACTCCAACTACGAGCAGTACTTC
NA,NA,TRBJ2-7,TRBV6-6,CASSVDSSEQYF,TGTGCCAGCAGCGTAGACAGTTCCGAGCAGTACTTC
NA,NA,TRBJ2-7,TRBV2,CASSYASGYRDPYEQYF,TGTGCCAGCTCCTACGCCTCCGGATACAGGGACCCCTACGAGCAGTACTTC
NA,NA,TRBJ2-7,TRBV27,CASSLFIDSAPYEQYF,TGTGCCAGCAGTTTATTCATAGACTCTGCACCCTACGAGCAGTACTTC
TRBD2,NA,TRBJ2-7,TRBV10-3,CATRPGTSLVEQYF,TGTGCCACTCGTCCCGGGACTAGCTTGGTCGAGCAGTACTTC
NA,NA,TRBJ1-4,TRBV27,CASSLYVEGNEKLFF,TGTGCCAGCAGTTTATATGTAGAGGGAAACGAAAAACTGTTTTTT
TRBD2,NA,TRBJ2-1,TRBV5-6,CASSLGGGTSFYNEQFF,TGTGCCAGCAGCTTGGGGGGTGGGACTAGCTTCTACAATGAGCAGTTCTTC
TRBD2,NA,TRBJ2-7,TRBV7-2,CASSLALAGGGYEQYF,TGTGCCAGCAGCTTAGCACTAGCGGGAGGAGGCTACGAGCAGTACTTC
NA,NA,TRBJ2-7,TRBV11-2,CASSPQVNEQYF,TGTGCCAGCAGCCCGCAGGTTAACGAGCAGTACTTC
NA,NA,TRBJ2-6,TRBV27,CASSPLSSGANVLTF,TGTGCCAGCAGTCCCCTGAGCTCTGGGGCCAACGTCCTGACTTTC
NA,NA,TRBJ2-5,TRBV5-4,CASSLAGAYQETQYF,TGTGCCAGCAGCTTAGCAGGGGCGTACCAAGAGACCCAGTACTTC
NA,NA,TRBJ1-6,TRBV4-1,CASSQEESSYNSPLHF,TGCGCCAGCAGCCAAGAAGAAAGCTCCTATAATTCACCCCTCCACTTT
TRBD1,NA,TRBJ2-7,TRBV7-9,CAGSLMGQLNEQYF,TGTGCCGGCAGTTTGATGGGACAGTTGAACGAGCAGTACTTC
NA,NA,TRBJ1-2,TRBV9,CASSVYGGDGYTF,TGTGCCAGCAGCGTATACGGAGGAGATGGCTACACCTTC
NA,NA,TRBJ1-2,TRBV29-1,CSVESNAATGALNYGYTF,TGCAGCGTTGAAAGCAACGCGGCGACCGGCGCTCTTAACTATGGCTACACCTTC
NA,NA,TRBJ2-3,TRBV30,CAWSPPPSEYTDTQYF,TGTGCCTGGAGCCCCCCCCCTAGCGAGTACACAGATACGCAGTATTTT
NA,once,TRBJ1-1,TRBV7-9,CASSSQGFNTEAFF,TGTGCCAGCAGCTCTCAGGGTTTTAACACTGAAGCTTTCTTT
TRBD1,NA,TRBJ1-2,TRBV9,CASSSLDRRDYGYTF,TGTGCCAGCAGCTCCTTGGACAGGCGGGATTATGGCTACACCTTC
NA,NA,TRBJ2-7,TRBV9,CASSAGVAAYEQYF,TGTGCCAGCAGCGCGGGGGTGGCCGCCTACGAGCAGTACTTC
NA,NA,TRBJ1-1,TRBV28,CASKSEINTEAFF,TGTGCCAGCAAAAGCGAAATCAACACTGAAGCTTTCTTT
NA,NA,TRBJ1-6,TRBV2,CASSRDFMAYNSPLHF,TGTGCCAGCAGTCGGGACTTTATGGCCTATAATTCACCCCTCCACTTT
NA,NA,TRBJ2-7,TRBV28,CASTPLDSPYEQYF,TGTGCCAGCACCCCCCTGGACAGTCCCTACGAGCAGTACTTC
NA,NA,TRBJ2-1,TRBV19,CASSVTGTSYNEQFF,TGTGCCAGTAGTGTGACAGGAACCTCCTACAATGAGCAGTTCTTC
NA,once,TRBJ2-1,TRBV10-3,CAISESAHEQFF,TGTGCCATCAGTGAGTCGGCCCATGAGCAGTTCTTC
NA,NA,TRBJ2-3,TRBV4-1,CASSQERGLTDTQYF,TGCGCCAGCAGCCAAGAAAGGGGTTTGACAGATACGCAGTATTTT
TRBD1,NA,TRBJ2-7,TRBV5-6,CASSPTGASEQYF,TGTGCCAGCAGCCCAACAGGGGCTAGCGAGCAGTACTTC
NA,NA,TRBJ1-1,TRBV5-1,CASSLAQGMNTEAFF,TGCGCCAGCAGCTTGGCACAGGGCATGAACACTGAAGCTTTCTTT
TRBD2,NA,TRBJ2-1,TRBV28,CASSYPGTSGGDEQFF,TGTGCCAGCAGTTACCCCGGGACTAGCGGGGGCGATGAGCAGTTCTTC
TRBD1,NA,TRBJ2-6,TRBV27,CASSVTGESNVLTF,TGTGCCAGCAGTGTGACAGGGGAATCTAACGTCCTGACTTTC
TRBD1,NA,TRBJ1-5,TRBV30,CAWTSTGGQPQHF,TGTGCCTGGACGTCAACAGGGGGTCAGCCCCAGCATTTT
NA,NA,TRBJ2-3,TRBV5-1,CASSFLRVTDTQYF,TGCGCCAGCAGCTTTTTACGGGTCACAGATACGCAGTATTTT
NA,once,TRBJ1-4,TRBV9,CASSGQGEKLFF,TGTGCCAGCAGTGGGCAGGGGGAAAAACTGTTTTTT
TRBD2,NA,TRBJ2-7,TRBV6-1,CASRGAGAYEQYF,TGTGCCAGCAGAGGAGCGGGGGCGTACGAGCAGTACTTC
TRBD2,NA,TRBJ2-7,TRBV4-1,CASSRGLAGIYEQYF,TGCGCCAGCAGCCGGGGACTAGCGGGGATCTACGAGCAGTACTTC
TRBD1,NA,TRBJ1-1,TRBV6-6,CASSYPRTGQNTEAFF,TGTGCCAGCAGTTACCCAAGGACAGGGCAGAACACTGAAGCTTTCTTT
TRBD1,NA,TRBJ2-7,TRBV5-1,CASSLQGPLSYEQYF,TGCGCCAGCAGCTTACAGGGGCCGCTATCCTACGAGCAGTACTTC
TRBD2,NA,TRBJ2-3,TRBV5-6,CASSLASGEFDTQYF,TGTGCCAGCAGCTTGGCTAGCGGGGAGTTCGATACGCAGTATTTT
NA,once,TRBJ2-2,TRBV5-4,CASRAYSTGELFF,TGTGCCAGCAGAGCATACAGCACCGGGGAGCTGTTTTTT
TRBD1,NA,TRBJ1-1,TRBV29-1,CSVEGDTRGGTEAFF,TGCAGCGTTGAAGGGGACACCAGGGGGGGGACTGAAGCTTTCTTT
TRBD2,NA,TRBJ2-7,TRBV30,CAWSPLLAGGSYEQYF,TGTGCCTGGAGTCCCTTACTAGCGGGGGGATCCTACGAGCAGTACTTC
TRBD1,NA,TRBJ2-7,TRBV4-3,CASSQSIVDRGYEQYF,TGCGCCAGCAGTCAATCCATAGTGGACAGGGGTTACGAGCAGTACTTC
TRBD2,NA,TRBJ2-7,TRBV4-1,CASSQLAEYSYEQYF,TGCGCCAGCAGCCAACTAGCGGAGTACTCCTACGAGCAGTACTTC
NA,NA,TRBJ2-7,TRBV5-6,CASSSDGWRQYF,TGTGCCAGCAGCAGCGACGGGTGGCGGCAGTACTTC
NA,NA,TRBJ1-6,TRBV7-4,CASTIKGAGGLRLSPLHF,TGTGCCAGCACCATTAAAGGGGCGGGGGGGCTAAGGCTTTCACCCCTCCACTTT
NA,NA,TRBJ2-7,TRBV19,CASWDGSYEQYF,TGTGCCAGTTGGGATGGCTCCTACGAGCAGTACTTC
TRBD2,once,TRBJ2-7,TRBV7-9,CASSQTSGSRYEQYF,TGTGCCAGCAGCCAGACTAGCGGGAGTAGGTACGAGCAGTACTTC
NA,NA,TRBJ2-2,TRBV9,CASSGQGETGELFF,TGTGCCAGCAGCGGGCAGGGTGAGACCGGGGAGCTGTTTTTT
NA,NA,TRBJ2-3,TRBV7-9,CASSSRDAGTDTQYF,TGTGCCAGCAGCTCCCGGGACGCGGGAACAGATACGCAGTATTTT
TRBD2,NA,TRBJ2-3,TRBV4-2,CASSLLAGGDTDTQYF,TGTGCCAGCAGCCTATTAGCGGGGGGGGACACAGATACGCAGTATTTT